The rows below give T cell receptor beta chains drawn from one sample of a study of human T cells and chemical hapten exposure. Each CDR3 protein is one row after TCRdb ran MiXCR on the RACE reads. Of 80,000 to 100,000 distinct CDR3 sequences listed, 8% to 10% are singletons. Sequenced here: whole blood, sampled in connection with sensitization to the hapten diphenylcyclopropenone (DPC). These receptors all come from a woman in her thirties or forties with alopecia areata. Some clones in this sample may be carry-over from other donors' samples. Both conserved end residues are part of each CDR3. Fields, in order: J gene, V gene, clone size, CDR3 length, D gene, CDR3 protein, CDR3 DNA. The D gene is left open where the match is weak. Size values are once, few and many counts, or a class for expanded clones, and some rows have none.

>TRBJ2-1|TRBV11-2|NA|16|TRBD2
CASSLRLAGSYNEQFF
TGTGCCAGCAGCTTAAGACTAGCGGGCTCCTACAATGAGCAGTTCTTC
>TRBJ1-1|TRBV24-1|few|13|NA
CATGQRWDTEAFF
TGTGCCACCGGCCAGAGGTGGGACACTGAAGCTTTCTTT
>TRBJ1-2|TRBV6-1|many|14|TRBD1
CASSEWDRVNGYTF
TGTGCCAGCAGTGAATGGGACAGGGTCAATGGCTACACCTTC
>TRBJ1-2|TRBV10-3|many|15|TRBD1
CAISRQGAQNYGYTF
TGTGCCATCAGTAGACAGGGGGCACAAAACTATGGCTACACCTTC
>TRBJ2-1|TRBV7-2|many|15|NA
CASSFTGTDYNEQFF
TGTGCCAGCAGCTTTACCGGGACTGACTACAATGAGCAGTTCTTC
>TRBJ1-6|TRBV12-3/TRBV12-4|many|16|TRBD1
CASSPQGQGLNSPLHF
TGTGCCAGCAGTCCACAGGGACAGGGTCTAAATTCACCCCTCCACTTT
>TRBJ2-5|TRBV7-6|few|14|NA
CASSLEFTRGTQYF
TGTGCCAGCAGCTTAGAGTTCACGAGAGGGACCCAGTACTTC
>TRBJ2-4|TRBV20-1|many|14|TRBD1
CSAQPYRGLNIQYF
TGCAGTGCCCAGCCTTACAGGGGGTTAAACATTCAGTACTTC
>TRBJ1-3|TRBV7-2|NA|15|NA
CASSPQQGKGNSIYF
TGTGCCAGCAGCCCCCAACAGGGAAAGGGAAACAGCATATATTTT
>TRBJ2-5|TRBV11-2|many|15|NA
CASSLIGPQQRTQYF
TGTGCCAGCAGCTTAATAGGTCCGCAACAAAGGACCCAGTACTTC
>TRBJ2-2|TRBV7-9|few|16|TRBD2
CASSSRSGSGTGELFF
TGTGCCAGCAGCTCCCGGAGCGGGAGCGGAACCGGGGAGCTGTTTTTT
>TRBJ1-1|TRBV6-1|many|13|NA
CASSGTRGTEAFF
TGTGCCAGCAGTGGAACCCGGGGCACTGAAGCTTTCTTT
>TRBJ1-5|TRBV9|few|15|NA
CASSVGGLGGQPQHF
TGTGCCAGCAGCGTAGGGGGGCTGGGCGGTCAGCCCCAGCATTTT
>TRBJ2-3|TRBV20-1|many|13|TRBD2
CSAKAGGTDTQYF
TGCAGTGCTAAAGCGGGGGGCACAGATACGCAGTATTTT
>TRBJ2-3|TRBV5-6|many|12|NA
CASSLSADTQYF
TGTGCCAGCAGCTTGTCGGCAGATACGCAGTATTTT
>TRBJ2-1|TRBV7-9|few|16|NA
CASSPSPRGPDNEQFF
TGTGCCAGCAGCCCGAGCCCGCGGGGGCCGGACAATGAGCAGTTCTTC
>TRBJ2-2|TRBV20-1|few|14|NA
CSARDLGWTGELFF
TGCAGTGCTAGAGATTTGGGGTGGACCGGGGAGCTGTTTTTT
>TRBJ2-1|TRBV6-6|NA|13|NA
CASSYGLPNEQFF
TGTGCCAGCAGTTACGGACTACCTAATGAGCAGTTCTTC
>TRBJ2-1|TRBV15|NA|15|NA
CATSRDGALWGEQFF
TGTGCCACCAGCAGAGATGGGGCCCTCTGGGGGGAGCAGTTCTTC
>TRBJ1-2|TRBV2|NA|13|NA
CAPARSSIYGYTF
TGTGCCCCAGCACGATCCAGCATCTATGGCTACACCTTC
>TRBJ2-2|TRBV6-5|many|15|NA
CASSLGAQNTGELFF
TGTGCCAGCAGTCTTGGGGCACAGAACACCGGGGAGCTGTTTTTT
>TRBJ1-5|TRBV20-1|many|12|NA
CSAMKSDQPQHF
TGCAGTGCTATGAAATCCGATCAGCCCCAGCATTTT
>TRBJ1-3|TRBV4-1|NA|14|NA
CASSLLGSGNTIYF
TGCGCCAGCAGCCTCTTGGGTTCTGGAAACACCATATATTTT
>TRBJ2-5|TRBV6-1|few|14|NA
CASSGGDRIETQYF
TGTGCCAGCAGTGGCGGCGACCGAATAGAGACCCAGTACTTC
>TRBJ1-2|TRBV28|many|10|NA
CASSSFGYTF
TGTGCCAGCAGTTCTTTTGGCTACACCTTC
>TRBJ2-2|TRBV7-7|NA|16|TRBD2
CASSLVAGARTGELFF
TGTGCCAGCAGCTTAGTAGCGGGGGCGCGGACCGGGGAGCTGTTTTTT
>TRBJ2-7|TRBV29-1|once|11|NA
CSVEGAYEQYF
TGCAGCGTTGAGGGAGCCTACGAGCAGTACTTC
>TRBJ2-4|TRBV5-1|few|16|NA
CASSLAGDSSKNIQYF
TGCGCCAGCAGCTTGGCCGGGGATTCCTCCAAAAACATTCAGTACTTC
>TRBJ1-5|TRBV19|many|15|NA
CASRISGTNLLPQHF
TGTGCCAGTAGGATCTCCGGGACCAATTTGTTGCCCCAGCATTTT
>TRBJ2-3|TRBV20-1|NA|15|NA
CSAREAALPLDTQYF
TGCAGTGCTAGAGAGGCAGCCCTTCCGCTGGATACGCAGTATTTT
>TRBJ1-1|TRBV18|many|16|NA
CASSPGRGSSNTEAFF
TGTGCCAGCTCACCCGGGAGGGGTTCCTCGAACACTGAAGCTTTCTTT
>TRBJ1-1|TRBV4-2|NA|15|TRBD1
CASSQDLGTVTEAFF
TGTGCCAGCAGCCAAGATCTGGGGACAGTCACTGAAGCTTTCTTT
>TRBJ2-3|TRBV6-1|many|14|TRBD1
CASSGTGSTDTQYF
TGTGCCAGCTCCGGGACAGGGTCCACAGATACGCAGTATTTT
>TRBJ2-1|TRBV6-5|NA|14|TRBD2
CASRASGGANEQFF
TGTGCCAGCAGGGCTAGCGGGGGGGCCAATGAGCAGTTCTTC
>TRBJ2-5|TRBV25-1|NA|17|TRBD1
CASSELATGVYQETQYF
TGTGCCAGCAGTGAATTGGCAACAGGGGTGTACCAAGAGACCCAGTACTTC
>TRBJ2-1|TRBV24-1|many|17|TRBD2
CATSDFRTSGDNNEQFF
TGTGCCACCAGTGATTTCAGGACTAGCGGGGATAACAATGAGCAGTTCTTC
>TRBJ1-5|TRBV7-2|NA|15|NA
CASSAAGYSNQPQHF
TGTGCCAGCAGCGCAGCGGGGTATAGCAATCAGCCCCAGCATTTT
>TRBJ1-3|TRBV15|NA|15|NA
CATSRTTDSGNTIYF
TGTGCCACCAGCAGGACAACCGACTCTGGAAACACCATATATTTT
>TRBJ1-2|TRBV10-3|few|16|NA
CAISDPGPHGDYGYTF
TGTGCCATCAGTGACCCGGGCCCTCATGGGGACTATGGCTACACCTTC
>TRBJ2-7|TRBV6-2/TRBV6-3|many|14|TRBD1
CASSYGDRPREQYF
TGTGCCAGCAGTTATGGGGACAGGCCCCGCGAGCAGTACTTC
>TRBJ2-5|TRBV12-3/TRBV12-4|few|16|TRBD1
CASRIYGQGIIETQYF
TGTGCCAGCAGGATCTACGGACAGGGGATCATCGAGACCCAGTACTTC
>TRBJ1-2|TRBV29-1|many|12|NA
CSVSGQNYGYTF
TGCAGCGTTTCGGGACAAAACTATGGCTACACCTTC
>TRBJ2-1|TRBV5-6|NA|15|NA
CASSLVGHSYNEQFF
TGTGCCAGCAGCTTGGTGGGACACTCCTACAATGAGCAGTTCTTC
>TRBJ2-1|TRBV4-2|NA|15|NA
CASSQGTAGNNEQFF
TGTGCCAGCAGCCAAGGGACCGCCGGAAACAATGAGCAGTTCTTC
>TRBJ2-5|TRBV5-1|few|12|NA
CASSVRKETQYF
TGCGCCAGCAGCGTCAGAAAAGAGACCCAGTACTTC
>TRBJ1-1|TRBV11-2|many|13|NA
CASSGQPNTEAFF
TGTGCCAGCAGTGGACAGCCGAACACTGAAGCTTTCTTT
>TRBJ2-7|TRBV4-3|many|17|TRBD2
CASSQVLAGGPSYEQYF
TGCGCCAGCAGCCAAGTGCTCGCGGGGGGCCCGTCCTACGAGCAGTACTTC
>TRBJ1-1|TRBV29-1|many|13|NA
CSVTGPENTEAFF
TGCAGCGTAACTGGGCCGGAGAACACTGAAGCTTTCTTT
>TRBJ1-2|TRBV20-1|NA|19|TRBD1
CSAWATGSGKDRANYGYTF
TGCAGTGCTTGGGCGACAGGGTCAGGGAAAGACCGAGCTAACTATGGCTACACCTTC
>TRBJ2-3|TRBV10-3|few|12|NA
CAISEGTDTQYF
TGTGCCATCAGTGAGGGCACAGATACGCAGTATTTT
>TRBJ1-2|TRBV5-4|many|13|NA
CASSLGENYGYTF
TGTGCCAGCAGCTTGGGTGAGAACTATGGCTACACCTTC
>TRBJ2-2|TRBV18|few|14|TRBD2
CASSVTSGTGELFF
TGTGCCAGCTCAGTGACTAGCGGCACCGGGGAGCTGTTTTTT
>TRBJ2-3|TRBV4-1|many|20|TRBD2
CASSQDPGTSGGRREDTQYF
TGCGCCAGCAGCCAAGATCCAGGGACTAGCGGGGGTAGGAGAGAAGATACGCAGTATTTT
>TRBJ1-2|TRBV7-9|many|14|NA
CASSWTLISYGYTF
TGTGCCAGCAGCTGGACCCTTATCAGCTATGGCTACACCTTC